The 28 T cell receptor beta chains below all came from one sample that was sequenced in a study of cytomegalovirus exposure and HLA in healthy donors. Generated by immunoSEQ multiplex PCR, the TCRdb table keeps only in-frame clones and is missing some. There are about 150,000 clones in the sample; 75% to 90% occur only once, and about 20% lies in the top ten. The sample comprised PBMCs. All receptors derive from a man aged 18 to 30 in good health and CMV-seropositive.

The chain employs TRBV19 and TRBJ1-1; tentative D call: TRBD1 (5 bases). The germline V gene encodes CDR1 LNHDA and CDR2 SQIVND (reference sequence). The CDR3 runs to 12 residues. V dropped 0 bases and J dropped 8 bases, with 7 bases sitting between them. The DNA of the CDR3 is TGTGCCAGTAGTATAGAGGCAGGGGAAGCTTTCTTT. Protein product: CASSIEAGEAFF.

The chain combines TRBV6-5 with TRBJ2-7, with 8 bases lining up with TRBD2. The junction had 5 bases not matched to a gene; V was cut back by 10 bases and J by 0 bases. In germline, CDR1 is MNHEY, CDR2 SVGAGI. The CDR3 sequence is 13 residues long. The CDR3 DNA reads TGTGCCACCCAGCGGGGGCGCTCCTACGAGCAGTACTTC. As protein: CATQRGRSYEQYF.

The V and J genes are TRBV19 and TRBJ2-2, with D hard to call. V was pared by 5 bases and J by 5 bases, with 12 bases between. Germline V gene data show CDR1 as LNHDA and CDR2 as SQIVND (reference sequence). The CDR3 extends over 14 amino acids. CDR3 in amino acids: CASSPLPRTGELFF. In DNA, the CDR3 is TGTGCCAGTAGTCCGCTTCCCAGGACCGGGGAGCTGTTTTTT.

This chain uses TRBV27 with TRBJ1-2, with TRBD1 matching 7 bases. V trimming: 5 bases; J trimming: 5 bases; junction bases outside the gene matches: 5. CDR3 length: 13 residues. The V gene's germline CDR1 is MNHEY and CDR2 SMNVEV (reference sequence). The CDR3 DNA follows: TGTGCCAGCAGTCTCGGGACAGATTATGGCTACACCTTC. This encodes CASSLGTDYGYTF.

The chain couples TRBV2 to TRBJ2-1; 8 bases fit TRBD2. The CDR3 has 14 amino acids. The V gene end was trimmed by 11 bases and the J gene end by 6 bases; junction bases not matched to a gene: 12. CDR1 is SNHLY, CDR2 FYNNEI, per germline. CDR3 amino acids: CAAGRGLGGNEQFF. Written as DNA, the CDR3 is TGTGCCGCCGGACGGGGACTAGGAGGCAATGAGCAGTTCTTC.

The rearrangement joins TRBV11-3 to TRBJ2-7; D perhaps matches TRBD1 (5 bases). Trimming took 2 bases from V and 1 from J, leaving 9 bases between them. The CDR3 extends over 14 amino acids. CDR1 is SGHNT, CDR2 YENEEA, per germline. The CDR3: CASSLRAGSYEQYF. Here the CDR3 DNA reads TGTGCCAGCAGCTTACGCGCAGGGTCCTACGAGCAGTACTTC. Supplemented by reference TRBV11-3 and TRBJ2-7, the full variable domain reads EAGVVQSPRYKIIEKKQPVAFWCNPISGHNTLYWYLQNLGQGPELLIRYENEEAVDDSQLPKDRFSAERLKGVDSTLKIQPAELGDSAVYLCASSLRAGSYEQYFGPGTRLTVT.

The chain carries TRBV7-2 and TRBJ1-3; no definite D call. V was trimmed by 4 bases and J by 1 base, leaving 5 bases between them. The CDR3 extends over 13 amino acids. From germline, CDR1 is SGHTA and CDR2 FQGNSA. Here the CDR3 DNA reads TGTGCCAGCAGCTCAGATTCTGGAAACACCATATATTTT. It translates to CASSSDSGNTIYF.

This clone was recorded only once. The chain joins TRBV6-6 to TRBJ2-5, with 9 nucleotides matching TRBD2. Unmatched junction bases numbered 14, after V lost 7 bases and J lost 5 bases. The CDR3 has 16 amino acids. From germline, CDR1 is MNHNY and CDR2 SVGAGI (reference sequence). CDR3 sequence (DNA): TGTGCCAGCACCGCGGGGGGGGACTGGGGAGTGGAGACCCAGTACTTC. Translating gives CASTAGGDWGVETQYF.

The genes are TRBV14 and TRBJ2-1, with TRBD2 matching 12 bases. This CDR3 contains 16 residues. The V segment lost 1 base and the J segment 8 bases; nucleotides outside the gene matches: 6. The germline V gene has CDR1 SGHDN and CDR2 FVKESK. Here the CDR3 reads CASSQVSSGRGDEQFF. In DNA, the CDR3 is TGTGCCAGCAGCCAAGTTTCTAGCGGGAGGGGAGATGAGCAGTTCTTC.

This chain joins TRBV4-2 and TRBJ2-3, with a possible D match to TRBD2 (6 bases). Trimming cost V 0 bases and J 6 bases, with 13 bases left between them. Germline V lookup: CDR1 LGHNA, CDR2 YNFKEQ. This CDR3 is 15 amino acids long. The CDR3 reads CASSQDLGGPDTQYF. The CDR3 DNA reads TGTGCCAGCAGCCAAGATCTTGGAGGGCCGGATACGCAGTATTTT.

The rearrangement links TRBV7-3 to TRBJ1-1; D uncertain. CDR1 and CDR2 (germline): SGHTA, FQGTGA. With 0 bases removed from V and 4 bases from J, the gap between germline ends came to 6 bases. The CDR3 length is 13 residues. The CDR3 spells CASSLTQFTEAFF. The CDR3 DNA sequence: TGTGCCAGCAGCTTAACACAGTTCACTGAAGCTTTCTTT.

Comment on this clone: The sample contains more than one DNA sequence encoding this CDR3. The rearrangement uses TRBV20-1 and TRBJ1-4; D remains ambiguous. CDR1 and CDR2 from the germline V gene are DFQATT and SNEGSKA (reference sequence). The CDR3 is 11 amino acids. V was trimmed by 3 bases and J by 7 bases, leaving 6 bases between them. The chain's CDR3 is CSASRGEKLFF. DNA of the CDR3: TGCAGTGCTAGTCGCGGTGAAAAACTGTTTTTT.

The chain combines TRBV15 with TRBJ2-5; perhaps TRBD2 as D (6 bases). The CDR3 length is 15 residues. With 0 bases removed from V and 4 bases from J, the gap between germline ends came to 12 bases. Germline V lookup: CDR1 LNHNV, CDR2 YYDKDF (reference sequence). CDR3 in amino acids: CATSRDRGGPETQYF. For the CDR3, the DNA is TGTGCCACCAGCAGAGATCGCGGAGGGCCAGAGACCCAGTACTTC.

V usage is TRBV5-6 and J usage is TRBJ1-2; no reliable D call. V lost 4 bases and J 0 bases, leaving 10 bases between the germline ends. The CDR3 covers 14 residues. Germline CDR1 reads SGHDT; CDR2 reads YYEEEE. The CDR3 nucleotides are TGTGCCAGCAGCCTCACACTAGCTAACTATGGCTACACCTTC. This encodes CASSLTLANYGYTF.

This clone was counted once. The gene calls are TRBV5-1 and TRBJ1-2; TRBD1 is a possible D gene (6 bases). Germline V gene data show CDR1 as SGHRS and CDR2 as YFSETQ. V lost 3 bases and J lost 0, with 9 bases in between. The CDR3 contains 14 residues. The CDR3 DNA is TGCGCCAGCAGCTCCGGACAGTCTAACTATGGCTACACCTTC. Translated: CASSSGQSNYGYTF.

This clone was detected once. The chain has TRBV30 and TRBJ2-1; tentatively, D is TRBD2 (6 bases). The CDR3 spans 15 residues. V lost 2 bases and J lost 0, with 11 bases in between. Germline V gene lookup returns CDR1 GTSNPN and CDR2 SVGIG (reference sequence). CDR3 coding DNA: TGTGCCTGGAGTTTCGGGGGAAGCTCCTACAATGAGCAGTTCTTC. It is translated as CAWSFGGSSYNEQFF. The entire variable domain, with the rest obtained from reference TRBV30 and TRBJ2-1, is as follows: SQTIHQWPATLVQPVGSPLSLECTVEGTSNPNLYWYRQAAGRGLQLLFYSVGIGQISSEVPQNLSASRPQDRQFILSSKKLLLSDSGFYLCAWSFGGSSYNEQFFGPGTRLTVL.

This chain joins TRBV6-1 and TRBJ2-5, with D unresolved. Trimming removed 7 bases from V and 7 bases from J, with 19 bases in between. CDR3 length equals 14 residues. The germline CDR1 and CDR2 sequences are MNHNS and SASEGT. CDR3 sequence (DNA): TGTGCCAGCACCTCGTTAGATAGCTCAGCGACCCAGTACTTC. Its translation is CASTSLDSSATQYF.

This rearrangement joins TRBV19 to TRBJ1-2; D gene ambiguous. This CDR3 is 12 amino acids long. Germline V lookup: CDR1 LNHDA, CDR2 SQIVND (reference sequence). V was cut by 5 bases and J by 4 bases, with 8 bases left in between. The CDR3 region is CASSRETYGYTF. DNA of the CDR3: TGTGCCAGTAGTCGGGAAACCTATGGCTACACCTTC.

The chain employs TRBV19 and TRBJ2-1; 13 bases align to TRBD2. This CDR3 has 15 residues. Germline V gives CDR1 LNHDA, CDR2 SQIVND (reference sequence). V shed 6 bases and J 10 bases; nucleotides not matched to a gene: 9. Written as DNA, the CDR3 is TGTGCCAGTAGGGCCTCGGGACTAGCGGGAAGGGAGCAGTTCTTC. Encoded protein: CASRASGLAGREQFF.

This clone was found many times. The J gene is TRBJ1-2, the V gene TRBV29-1; D gene unclear. The length of the CDR3 is 11 residues. The germline gives CDR1 SQVTM, CDR2 ANQGSEA. V was clipped by 4 bases and J by 1 base, with 4 bases between them. The CDR3: CSVAVNYGYTF. The CDR3 DNA reads as TGCAGCGTTGCTGTTAACTATGGCTACACCTTC.

J is TRBJ1-3 and V is TRBV5-4, with D perhaps TRBD1 (6 bases). The CDR3 contains 17 residues. CDR1 and CDR2 from the germline V gene are SGHNT and YYREEE (reference sequence). Between the trimmed V and J ends, which lost 1 base and 0 bases, there was a span of 14 bases. As DNA, the CDR3 is TGTGCCAGCAGCTTGAGGGGGACACTACCCTCTGGAAACACCATATATTTT. It specifies CASSLRGTLPSGNTIYF.

V usage is TRBV5-6 and J usage is TRBJ1-1, with D perhaps TRBD1 (6 bases). Germline V gene data show CDR1 as SGHDT and CDR2 as YYEEEE. V lost 3 bases and J lost 5, with 11 bases in between. There are 13 residues in the CDR3. CDR3 nucleotides: TGTGCCAGCAGCTCGACAGGTTTGACTGAAGCTTTCTTT. Protein sequence: CASSSTGLTEAFF.

The rearrangement joins TRBV29-1 to TRBJ2-3, with a tentative D call TRBD2 (5 bases). V lost 1 base, J lost 0 bases, and 8 bases lay in between. This CDR3 spans 14 amino acids. Germline loops: CDR1 SQVTM, CDR2 ANQGSEA. CDR3 bases: TGCAGCGTTGAAGGGACTCTTAGCACAGATACGCAGTATTTT. Amino acids: CSVEGTLSTDTQYF.

The J gene is TRBJ2-7, the V gene TRBV11-2, with no clear D. This CDR3 has 14 amino acids. Germline CDR1 reads SGHAT; CDR2 reads FQNNGV. Trimming took 8 bases from V and 0 from J, leaving 14 bases between them. Here the CDR3 DNA reads TGTGCCAGCCATTCCCGAGGCAGCTCCTACGAGCAGTACTTC. Amino acids: CASHSRGSSYEQYF.

This rearrangement joins TRBV30 to TRBJ2-1, with 7 bases lining up with TRBD2. V lost 1 base, J lost 8 bases, and 8 bases stayed unmatched. The V gene's germline CDR1 is GTSNPN and CDR2 SVGIG (reference sequence). The CDR3 consists of 14 residues. This CDR3 is CAWSGGSGRDEQFF. The CDR3 DNA sequence: TGTGCCTGGAGTGGCGGTTCAGGGAGGGATGAGCAGTTCTTC.

The CDR3 reads CASNWARDSEAFF. Written as DNA, the CDR3 is TGTGCCAGTAACTGGGCCCGGGACAGTGAAGCTTTCTTT. The chain combines TRBV19 with TRBJ1-1; 7 positions agree with TRBD1. CDR1 is LNHDA and CDR2 is SQIVND in the germline V gene (reference sequence). V lost 7 bases, J lost 7 bases, and 9 bases stayed unmatched. There are 13 residues in the CDR3. Based on the CDR3 plus reference TRBV19 and TRBJ1-1, the full variable domain is DGGITQSPKYLFRKEGQNVTLSCEQNLNHDAMYWYRQDPGQGLRLIYYSQIVNDFQKGDIAEGYSVSREKKESFPLTVTSAQKNPTAFYLCASNWARDSEAFFGQGTRLTVV.

The J gene is TRBJ1-1, the V gene TRBV18; 10 nucleotides align to TRBD1. CDR1 and CDR2 (germline): KGHSH, LQKENI. The junction had 7 bases not matched to a gene; V was cut back by 6 bases and J by 0 bases. CDR3 length: 16 amino acids. CDR3 in DNA: TGTGCCAGCTCCCTAAGACAGGGGGCGATGAACACTGAAGCTTTCTTT. Amino acid sequence: CASSLRQGAMNTEAFF.

The chain uses TRBV29-1 and TRBJ2-7, with D possibly TRBD2 on 5 matching bases. V lost 2 bases and J lost 4, with 6 bases in between. Germline loops: CDR1 SQVTM, CDR2 ANQGSEA. The CDR3 is made up of 11 amino acids. The CDR3 bases are TGCAGCGTTGAAAGAGGGTACGAGCAGTACTTC. Translation: CSVERGYEQYF.